Reported below is one T cell receptor beta chain. Its matching antigen is unknown. Prepared libraries of TCR beta cDNA carried unique molecular identifiers. In TCRdb, the PCR reads were re-called with MiXCR into one record per CDR3 protein. The sample gives fewer than 550,000 distinct CDR3 sequences, roughly 34% of which show up once; 4.5% to 7.5% is in the top ten. The CDR3 covers 15 residues. CDR1 is LNHDA and CDR2 is SQIVND in the germline V gene (reference sequence). J gave up 1 base and V 5 bases, and 5 bases lay outside the gene matches. The data belong to a study of post-analysis software for immune sequencing data. Study-level findings and limits: Controls had lower frequencies than patients of four or five TRBV segments, which included TRBV5-6, TRBV5-1 and TRBV20-1.

J is TRBJ2-5 and V is TRBV19; 9 bases line up with TRBD1. This sequence was found in a girl aged 2-17 years with multiple sclerosis. The specimen was blood. The CDR3 sequence: CASSPGQGPQETQYF. The DNA of the CDR3 is TGTGCCAGTAGTCCGGGACAGGGACCCCAAGAGACCCAGTACTTC.